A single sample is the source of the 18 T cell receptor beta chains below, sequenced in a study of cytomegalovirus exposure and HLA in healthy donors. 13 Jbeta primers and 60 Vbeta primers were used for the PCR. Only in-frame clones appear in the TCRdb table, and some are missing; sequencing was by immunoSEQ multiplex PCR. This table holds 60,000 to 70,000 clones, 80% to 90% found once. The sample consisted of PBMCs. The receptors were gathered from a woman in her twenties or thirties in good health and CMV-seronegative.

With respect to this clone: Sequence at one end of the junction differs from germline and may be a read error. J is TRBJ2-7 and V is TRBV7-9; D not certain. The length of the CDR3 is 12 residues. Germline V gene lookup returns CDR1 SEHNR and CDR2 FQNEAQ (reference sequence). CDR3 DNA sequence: TGTTCCAGCAGCTTAGTTCTCCACGAGCGGTACTTC. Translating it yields CSSSLVLHERYF.

The CDR3 loop reads CATSRGLMRGGAYEQYF. CDR3 sequence (DNA): TGTGCCACCAGCAGGGGATTGATGCGGGGGGGGGCCTACGAGCAGTACTTC. The chain employs TRBV15 and TRBJ2-7, with TRBD2 matching over 9 bases. The CDR3 contains 17 residues. CDR1 and CDR2 (germline): LNHNV, YYDKDF (reference sequence). J lost 2 bases, V lost 3 bases, and 11 bases had no gene match.

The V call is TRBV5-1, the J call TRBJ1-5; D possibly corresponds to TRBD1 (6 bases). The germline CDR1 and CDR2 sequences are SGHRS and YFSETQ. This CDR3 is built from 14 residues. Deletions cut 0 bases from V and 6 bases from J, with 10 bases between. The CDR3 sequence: CASSLEGGGQPQHF. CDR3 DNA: TGCGCCAGCAGCTTGGAAGGGGGGGGTCAGCCCCAGCATTTT. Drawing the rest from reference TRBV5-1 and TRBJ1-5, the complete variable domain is KAGVTQTPRYLIKTRGQQVTLSCSPISGHRSVSWYQQTPGQGLQFLFEYFSETQRNKGNFPGRFSGRQFSNSRSEMNVSTLELGDSALYLCASSLEGGGQPQHFGDGTRLSIL.

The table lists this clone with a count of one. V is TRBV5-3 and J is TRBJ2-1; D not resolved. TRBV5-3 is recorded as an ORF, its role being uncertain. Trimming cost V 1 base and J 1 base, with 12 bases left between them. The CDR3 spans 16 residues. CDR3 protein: CARSLFFQNSYNEQFF. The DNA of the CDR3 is TGTGCCAGAAGCTTGTTTTTCCAGAATTCCTACAATGAGCAGTTCTTC.

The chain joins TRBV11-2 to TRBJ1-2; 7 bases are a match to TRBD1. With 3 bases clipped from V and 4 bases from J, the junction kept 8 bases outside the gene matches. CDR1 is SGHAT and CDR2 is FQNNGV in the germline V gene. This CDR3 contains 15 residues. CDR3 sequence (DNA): TGTGCCAGCAGCTTGAGACAGGGTACATCCTATGGCTACACCTTC. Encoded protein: CASSLRQGTSYGYTF.

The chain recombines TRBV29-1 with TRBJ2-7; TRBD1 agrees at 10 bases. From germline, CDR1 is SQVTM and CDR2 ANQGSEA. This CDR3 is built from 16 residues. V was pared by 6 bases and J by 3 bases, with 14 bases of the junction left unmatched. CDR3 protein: CSVESIGTGAFYEQYF. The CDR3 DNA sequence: TGCAGCGTCGAATCCATCGGGACAGGGGCGTTCTACGAGCAGTACTTC.

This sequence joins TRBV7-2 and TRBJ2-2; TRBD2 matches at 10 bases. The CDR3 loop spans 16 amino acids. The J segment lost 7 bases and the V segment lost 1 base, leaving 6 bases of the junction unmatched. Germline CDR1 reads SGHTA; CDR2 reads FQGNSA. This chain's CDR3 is CASSLEIASGGGELFF. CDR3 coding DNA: TGTGCCAGCAGCTTAGAGATCGCTAGCGGGGGCGGGGAGCTGTTTTTT.

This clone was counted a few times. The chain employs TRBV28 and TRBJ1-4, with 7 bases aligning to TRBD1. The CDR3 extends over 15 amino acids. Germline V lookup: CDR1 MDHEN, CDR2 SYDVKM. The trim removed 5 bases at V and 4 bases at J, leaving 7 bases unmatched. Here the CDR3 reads CASSPGQAYNEKLFF. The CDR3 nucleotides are TGTGCCAGCAGTCCAGGACAGGCCTATAATGAAAAACTGTTTTTT.

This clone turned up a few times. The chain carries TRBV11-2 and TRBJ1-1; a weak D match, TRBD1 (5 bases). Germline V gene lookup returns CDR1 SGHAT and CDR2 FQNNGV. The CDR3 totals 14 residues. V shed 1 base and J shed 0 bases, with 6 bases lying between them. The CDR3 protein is CASSLGGMNTEAFF. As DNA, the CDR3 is TGTGCCAGCAGCTTAGGGGGCATGAACACTGAAGCTTTCTTT. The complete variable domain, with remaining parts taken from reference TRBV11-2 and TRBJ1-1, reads EAGVAQSPRYKIIEKRQSVAFWCNPISGHATLYWYQQILGQGPKLLIQFQNNGVVDDSQLPKDRFSAERLKGVDSTLKIQPAKLEDSAVYLCASSLGGMNTEAFFGQGTRLTVV.

CDR3 DNA sequence: TGTGCCAGCAGTTACCTAGGCTCCTACAATGAGCAGTTCTTC. This codes for CASSYLGSYNEQFF. The chain recombines TRBV6-6 with TRBJ2-1; D gene uncertain. From germline, CDR1 is MNHNY and CDR2 SVGAGI (reference sequence). V was clipped by 2 bases and J by 0 bases, with 5 bases between them. This CDR3 is 14 amino acids long.

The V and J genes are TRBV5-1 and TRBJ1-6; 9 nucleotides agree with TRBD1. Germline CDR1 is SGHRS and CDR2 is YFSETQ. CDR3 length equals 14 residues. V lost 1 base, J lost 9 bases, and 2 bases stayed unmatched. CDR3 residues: CASSLNRGRSPLHF. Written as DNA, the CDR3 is TGCGCCAGCAGCTTGAACAGGGGGCGTTCACCCCTCCACTTT.

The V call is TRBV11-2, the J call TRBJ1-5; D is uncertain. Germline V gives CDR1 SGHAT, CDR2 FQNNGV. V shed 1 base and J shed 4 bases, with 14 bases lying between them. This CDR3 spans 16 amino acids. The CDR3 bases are TGTGCCAGCAGCTTAGTCGGTGGCGCGGGTAATCAGCCCCAGCATTTT. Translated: CASSLVGGAGNQPQHF.

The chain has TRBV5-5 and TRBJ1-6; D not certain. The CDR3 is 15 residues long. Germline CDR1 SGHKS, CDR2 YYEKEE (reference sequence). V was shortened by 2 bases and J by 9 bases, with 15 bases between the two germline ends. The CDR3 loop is CASSFERVRGSPLHF. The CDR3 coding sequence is TGTGCCAGCAGCTTTGAACGGGTCCGAGGTTCACCCCTCCACTTT.

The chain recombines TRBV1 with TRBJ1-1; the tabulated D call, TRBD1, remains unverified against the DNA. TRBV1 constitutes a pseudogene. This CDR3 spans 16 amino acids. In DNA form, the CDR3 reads TGCACCAGCAGCCAAGATAAGGCAGGGTTAGACACTGAAGCTTTCTTT. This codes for CTSSQDKAGLDTEAFF.

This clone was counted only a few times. The CDR3 sequence is CASSFGQGTNNEQFF. In nucleotides, the CDR3 is TGTGCCAGCAGCTTCGGACAGGGGACGAACAATGAGCAGTTCTTC. This chain uses TRBV11-3 with TRBJ2-1; 9 nucleotides line up with TRBD1. Germline V gives CDR1 SGHNT, CDR2 YENEEA. Germline trimming cut 3 bases from V and 5 bases from J; bases unmatched to any gene: 5. CDR3 length equals 15 residues.

CDR3 loop: CASRGRDRTYEQYF. The CDR3 nucleotides are TGTGCCAGCAGGGGCCGGGACAGAACCTACGAGCAGTACTTC. The chain joins TRBV2 to TRBJ2-7; TRBD1 aligns across 7 bases. Germline lookup yields CDR1 SNHLY and CDR2 FYNNEI. The CDR3 runs 14 residues. Germline trimming cut 6 bases from V and 2 bases from J; bases unmatched to any gene: 7.

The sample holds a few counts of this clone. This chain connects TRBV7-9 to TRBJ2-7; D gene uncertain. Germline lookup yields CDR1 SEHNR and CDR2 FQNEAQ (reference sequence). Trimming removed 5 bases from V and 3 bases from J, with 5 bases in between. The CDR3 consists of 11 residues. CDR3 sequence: CASSRSYEQYF. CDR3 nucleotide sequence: TGTGCCAGCAGCCGCAGCTACGAGCAGTACTTC.

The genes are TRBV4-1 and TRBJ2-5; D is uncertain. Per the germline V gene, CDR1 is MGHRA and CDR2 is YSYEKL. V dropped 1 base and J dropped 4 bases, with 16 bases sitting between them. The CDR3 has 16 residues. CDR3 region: CASSQVNLGFPETQYF. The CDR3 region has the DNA TGCGCCAGCAGCCAAGTGAACCTAGGCTTCCCAGAGACCCAGTACTTC.